These 32 T cell receptor beta chains were all obtained from the same sample, sequenced in a study of tumor-infiltrating lymphocytes in localized non-small cell lung cancer. Sequencing was performed with immunoSEQ multiplex PCR; in TCRdb, only in-frame clones are kept and a portion is missing. The table lists just under 7,500 clones, roughly three quarters of them singletons. The specimen sequenced was uninvolved lung tissue not adjacent to the tumor. These receptors were collected from a human donor with non-small cell lung cancer.

The chain joins TRBV4-2 to TRBJ2-5, with TRBD2 matching 8 bases. The germline CDR1 and CDR2 sequences are LGHNA and YNFKEQ. Losses at the gene ends were 4 bases for V and 5 bases for J; bases not matched to a gene: 15. The CDR3 length is 17 residues. The CDR3 sequence: CASSPQGTSGRRETQYF. The CDR3 coding sequence is TGTGCCAGCAGCCCGCAAGGTACCAGCGGGAGAAGGGAGACCCAGTACTTC.

This rearrangement joins TRBV19 to TRBJ2-3; D is undetermined. V shed 3 bases and J shed 4 bases, with 5 bases lying between them. The CDR3 runs 12 residues. Germline CDR1 and CDR2: LNHDA and SQIVND (reference sequence). The CDR3 spells CASSIAPDTQYF. The CDR3 nucleotides are TGTGCCAGTAGTATCGCCCCAGATACGCAGTATTTT.

The chain employs TRBV30 and TRBJ2-3; D might be TRBD1 or TRBD2, each matching 5 bases. Looked up from germline, CDR1 is GTSNPN and CDR2 is SVGIG (reference sequence). The CDR3 runs to 15 residues. V lost 4 bases, J lost 0 bases, and 14 bases lay in between. The CDR3 bases are TGTGCCTGGAACCGGGACGGAGGTAGCACAGATACGCAGTATTTT. Protein sequence: CAWNRDGGSTDTQYF.

This clone came up once. The chain carries TRBV2 and TRBJ1-5; no reliable D call. The CDR3 is made up of 16 amino acids. Trimming took off 5 bases at V and 1 base at J, with 15 bases between the two ends. The germline CDR1 and CDR2 sequences are SNHLY and FYNNEI. The CDR3 reads CASSPRRVGSNQPQHF. The CDR3 DNA sequence: TGTGCCAGCAGTCCACGTCGGGTTGGGAGCAATCAGCCCCAGCATTTT.

This clone turned up a few times. The chain carries TRBV6-1 and TRBJ2-7; D is unresolved. The V end was cut by 1 base, the J end by 10 bases, with 14 bases between. Germline CDR1 MNHNS, CDR2 SASEGT. The CDR3 is made up of 13 amino acids. The CDR3 DNA follows: TGTGCCAGCAGTGAAGAGATTTCTCTCCCTCAGTACTTC. Protein product: CASSEEISLPQYF.

The chain carries TRBV29-1 and TRBJ1-2; D is unclear. CDR1 is SQVTM, CDR2 ANQGSEA, per germline. This CDR3 has 12 residues. V lost 0 bases and J lost 8, with 10 bases in between. The CDR3 protein is CSVEDEEDGYTF. In DNA form, the CDR3 reads TGCAGCGTTGAAGATGAGGAGGACGGCTACACCTTC.

This clone has more than one count but fewer than ten. The genes are TRBV28 and TRBJ1-2, with a tentative D call TRBD1 (5 bases). The germline V and J ends were trimmed by 1 base and 8 bases, with 17 bases remaining between them. Germline V gene sequence: CDR1 MDHEN, CDR2 SYDVKM. The CDR3 covers 15 residues. In DNA form, the CDR3 reads TGTGCCAGCAGTTTATCTTTGGGACCGCGTGGAGGCTACACCTTC. Translation gives CASSLSLGPRGGYTF.

The chain joins TRBV4-1 to TRBJ2-3; D call uncertain. Germline V gene data show CDR1 as MGHRA and CDR2 as YSYEKL. The CDR3 sequence is 17 residues long. V lost 4 bases and J 0 bases, leaving 17 bases between the germline ends. The CDR3 nucleotides read TGCGCCAGCAGCCTGGCCGGCTCCGGAGCAAGCACAGATACGCAGTATTTT. Protein sequence: CASSLAGSGASTDTQYF.

The chain joins TRBV30 to TRBJ2-5; 11 bases are a match to TRBD1. The germline gives CDR1 GTSNPN, CDR2 SVGIG (reference sequence). V was pared by 3 bases and J by 14 bases, with 8 bases of the junction left unmatched. CDR3 length equals 12 residues. The CDR3 region has the DNA TGTGCCTGGAGGGGACAGGGGGAATTGGGTTACTTC. This sequence encodes CAWRGQGELGYF. The full variable domain, with the rest looked up from reference TRBV30 and TRBJ2-5, is SQTIHQWPATLVQPVGSPLSLECTVEGTSNPNLYWYRQAAGRGLQLLFYSVGIGQISSEVPQNLSASRPQDRQFILSSKKLLLSDSGFYLCAWRGQGELGYFGPGTRLLVL.

The rearrangement joins TRBV5-1 to TRBJ1-4; D is unresolved. CDR3 length equals 13 residues. Per germline, CDR1 SGHRS and CDR2 YFSETQ. V was shortened by 4 bases and J by 8 bases, with 12 bases between the two germline ends. CDR3 sequence (DNA): TGCGCCAGCAGCACCCCGGATGGGGAAAAACTGTTTTTT. This translates into CASSTPDGEKLFF.

Only a few counts were recorded for this clone. V and J are TRBV7-9 and TRBJ1-3; D is uncertain. Germline lookup yields CDR1 SEHNR and CDR2 FQNEAQ (reference sequence). CDR3 length: 15 residues. V was clipped by 5 bases and J by 0 bases, with 11 bases between them. The CDR3 nucleotides read TGTGCCAGCAGCCCCTGGGGAGGCTCTGGAAACACCATATATTTT. Translated: CASSPWGGSGNTIYF.

This clone was recorded a few times. The V gene is TRBV20-1, the J gene TRBJ1-1; tentative D call: TRBD1 (5 bases). V was cut by 0 bases and J by 9 bases, with 8 bases left in between. CDR3 length: 11 amino acids. Germline V gives CDR1 DFQATT, CDR2 SNEGSKA (reference sequence). The CDR3 DNA reads as TGCAGTGCTAGAGACAAGGGGAAAGCTTTCTTT. It yields the protein CSARDKGKAFF.

The chain combines TRBV2 with TRBJ2-2, with 8 bases matching TRBD1. V lost 7 bases to trimming and J lost 5 bases; unmatched junction nucleotides: 3. CDR3 size: 13 residues. The germline V gene has CDR1 SNHLY and CDR2 FYNNEI. Here the CDR3 DNA reads TGTGCCAGCAAGTGGACAGGGACCGGGGAGCTGTTTTTT. Amino acids: CASKWTGTGELFF.

The chain carries TRBV7-7 and TRBJ2-3, with 12 bases fitting TRBD1. The CDR3 spans 15 residues. Germline V gives CDR1 SSHAT, CDR2 FNYEAQ (reference sequence). Trimming removed 5 bases from V and 4 bases from J; junction bases left unmatched: 4. In nucleotides, the CDR3 is TGTGCCAGCAGCCCGGGACAGGGGGCTGCAGATACGCAGTATTTT. Its protein is CASSPGQGAADTQYF.

This clone was observed once. The chain links TRBV6-6 to TRBJ1-2; 8 nucleotides match TRBD1. With 7 bases clipped from V and 8 bases from J, the junction kept 12 bases outside the gene matches. CDR3 length: 14 residues. Germline V gene sequence: CDR1 MNHNY, CDR2 SVGAGI (reference sequence). Here the CDR3 DNA reads TGTGCCAGCACCCTGACAGGGGAGGCTAGGGGCTACACCTTC. Protein: CASTLTGEARGYTF.

The rearrangement joins TRBV2 to TRBJ1-6, with D tentatively TRBD1 (5 bases). This CDR3 is built from 14 residues. Trimming shortened V by 7 bases and J by 10 bases, and 17 bases separated the two germline ends. Germline V gene data show CDR1 as SNHLY and CDR2 as FYNNEI. This CDR3 is CASTSIFGGSPLHF. The CDR3 region has the DNA TGTGCCAGCACCTCTATATTTGGGGGATCACCCCTCCACTTT.

The chain combines TRBV27 with TRBJ2-1; 10 bases line up with TRBD2. This CDR3 contains 17 residues. Germline V gene sequence: CDR1 MNHEY, CDR2 SMNVEV (reference sequence). J was trimmed by 6 bases and V by 5 bases; bases with no gene match: 13. The CDR3 DNA follows: TGTGCCAGCAGTCCGCAGGGTAGCGGGGGGCCACTCAATGAGCAGTTCTTC. Amino acids: CASSPQGSGGPLNEQFF.

This sequence joins TRBV6-1 and TRBJ2-7; tentatively, D is TRBD2 (6 bases). V was clipped by 0 bases and J by 4 bases, with 13 bases between them. CDR3 length: 15 residues. CDR1 is MNHNS and CDR2 is SASEGT in the germline V gene. The CDR3 DNA follows: TGTGCCAGCAGTGAAGCCCAGGGAGGTTGGTACGAGCAGTACTTC. Protein: CASSEAQGGWYEQYF.

This clone appeared once. V is TRBV29-1 and J is TRBJ2-2, with 13 bases matching TRBD2. The V gene end was trimmed by 7 bases and the J gene end by 2 bases; junction bases not matched to a gene: 7. Germline V lookup: CDR1 SQVTM, CDR2 ANQGSEA. The CDR3 sequence is 16 residues long. The CDR3 here is CSARTSGSKNTGELFF. The CDR3 DNA reads as TGCAGCGCTCGGACTAGCGGGAGTAAAAACACCGGGGAGCTGTTTTTT.

This chain uses TRBV5-1 with TRBJ2-2; 7 nucleotides match TRBD1. V dropped 0 bases and J dropped 6; count of bases not matched to a gene: 8. Germline V gives CDR1 SGHRS, CDR2 YFSETQ. This CDR3 comprises 16 residues. CDR3 sequence: CASSLEAGGIPGELFF. The DNA of the CDR3 is TGCGCCAGCAGCTTGGAAGCAGGGGGAATTCCCGGGGAGCTGTTTTTT.

The chain combines TRBV4-1 with TRBJ2-2; D unclear. Germline CDR1 is MGHRA and CDR2 is YSYEKL. The CDR3 covers 14 residues. Trimming cost V 10 bases and J 4 bases, with 16 bases left between them. CDR3 DNA: TGCGCCACTTCACTATCGCGGTCCACCGGGGAGCTGTTTTTT. Its translation is CATSLSRSTGELFF.

The genes are TRBV5-1 and TRBJ2-7; 8 bases match TRBD1. The ends lost 4 bases at V and 6 bases at J; junction bases unmatched: 12. The CDR3 has 15 amino acids. Germline values: CDR1 SGHRS, CDR2 YFSETQ. The CDR3 is CASSLRTGSDGEQYF. CDR3 in DNA: TGCGCCAGCAGCCTAAGGACAGGGTCGGACGGCGAGCAGTACTTC.

The chain recombines TRBV28 with TRBJ1-2, with 8 positions matching TRBD1. The CDR3 sequence is 12 residues long. CDR1 MDHEN and CDR2 SYDVKM come from the germline V gene. J was trimmed by 4 bases and V by 7 bases; bases with no gene match: 2. The CDR3 nucleotides are TGTGCCAGCACAGGGGGCTTCTATGGCTACACCTTC. It encodes CASTGGFYGYTF.

The chain carries TRBV7-2 and TRBJ1-4; TRBD1 is a possible D gene (5 bases). Trimming shortened V by 5 bases and J by 8 bases, and 9 bases separated the two germline ends. Germline CDR1 SGHTA, CDR2 FQGNSA. The CDR3 is made up of 12 amino acids. CDR3 sequence (DNA): TGTGCCAGCAGCCTCCCAGGGGAAAAACTGTTTTTT. This translates into CASSLPGEKLFF. The whole variable domain, filled in from reference TRBV7-2 and TRBJ1-4, reads GAGVSQSPSNKVTEKGKDVELRCDPISGHTALYWYRQSLGQGLEFLIYFQGNSAPDKSGLPSDRFSAERTGGSVSTLTIQRTQQEDSAVYLCASSLPGEKLFFGSGTQLSVL.

The chain has TRBV21-1 and TRBJ1-2. TRBV21-1 corresponds to a pseudogene. This CDR3 contains 18 residues. In nucleotides, the CDR3 is TGTGCCAGCAGCAAAGCCCCCCCCCAGCTCGGACTTAACTATGGCTACACCTTC. Translating it yields CASSKAPPQLGLNYGYTF.

The chain carries TRBV6-5 and TRBJ1-2; a weak D match, TRBD1 (6 bases). The germline V and J ends were trimmed by 8 bases and 7 bases, with 17 bases remaining between them. CDR3 length: 13 residues. The germline gives CDR1 MNHEY, CDR2 SVGAGI. The CDR3 spells CASRTPRGSGYTF. The CDR3 coding sequence is TGTGCCAGCCGTACACCCAGGGGATCTGGCTACACCTTC.

On this clone itself: One junction end disagrees with the germline gene, perhaps due to a read error. V usage is TRBV2 and J usage is TRBJ2-7, with D unresolved. The germline CDR1 and CDR2 sequences are SNHLY and FYNNEI. CDR3 length: 12 amino acids. CDR3 bases: TGTGCCAGCAGTGAAAGACTTCCCTCTGAGCACTTC. As protein: CASSERLPSEHF.

The chain has TRBV7-2 and TRBJ1-6; D might be TRBD1 (5 bases). Germline CDR1 and CDR2: SGHTA and FQGNSA. V lost 7 bases, J lost 0 bases, and 13 bases lay in between. The CDR3 loop spans 16 amino acids. CDR3 protein: CASNQGISSYNSPLHF. The CDR3 DNA reads TGTGCCAGCAACCAGGGAATTAGCTCCTATAATTCACCCCTCCACTTT. Combining the CDR3 with reference TRBV7-2 and TRBJ1-6 gives the whole variable domain GAGVSQSPSNKVTEKGKDVELRCDPISGHTALYWYRQSLGQGLEFLIYFQGNSAPDKSGLPSDRFSAERTGGSVSTLTIQRTQQEDSAVYLCASNQGISSYNSPLHFGNGTRLTVT.

V and J are TRBV9 and TRBJ2-3; TRBD2 agrees at 12 bases. The J segment lost 5 bases and the V segment lost 3 bases, leaving 1 base of the junction unmatched. The CDR3 spans 14 residues. The germline V gene encodes CDR1 SGDLS and CDR2 YYNGEE. CDR3 DNA sequence: TGTGCCAGCAGCGCGACTAGCGGGGGAGATACGCAGTATTTT. Encoded protein: CASSATSGGDTQYF.

The rearrangement links TRBV6-1 to TRBJ1-1; D might be TRBD1 (5 bases). Trimming removed 4 bases at V and 0 bases at J, with 9 bases between. The germline V gene has CDR1 MNHNS and CDR2 SASEGT. This CDR3 is 14 amino acids long. The CDR3 spells CASSGQGVNTEAFF. In DNA form, the CDR3 reads TGTGCCAGCAGTGGGCAAGGGGTGAACACTGAAGCTTTCTTT.

The chain carries TRBV4-1 and TRBJ1-6, with a tentative D call TRBD1 (5 bases). V was cut by 3 bases and J by 3 bases, with 6 bases left in between. CDR1 and CDR2 (germline): MGHRA, YSYEKL. This CDR3 region has 14 residues. The CDR3 region has the DNA TGCGCCAGCAGCCAGGGGCTCTATAATTCACCCCTCCACTTT. Its translation is CASSQGLYNSPLHF.

The CDR3: CASSLRSWGDGYTF. CDR3 DNA sequence: TGTGCCAGCAGTTTGAGATCCTGGGGGGATGGCTACACCTTC. This sequence joins TRBV5-8 and TRBJ1-2; a weak D match, TRBD1 (5 bases). The CDR3 runs 14 residues. Germline values: CDR1 SGHTS, CDR2 YDEGEE. V gave up 5 bases and J gave up 6 bases, with 17 bases separating them.